Below are 27 T cell receptor beta chains sequenced from a single sample in a study of monozygotic twins with cystic fibrosis. Repertoires were generated with immunoSEQ multiplex PCR, while TCRdb's copy carries only in-frame clones and drops some. This table has 30,000 to 45,000 clones, around 82% appearing once. Material: blood. The origin of the receptors is a girl aged 2-10 years with cystic fibrosis.

The gene calls are TRBV5-1 and TRBJ2-5, with D perhaps being TRBD1 or TRBD2 (6 bases each). The germline V and J ends were trimmed by 4 bases and 6 bases, with 13 bases remaining between them. The CDR3 totals 13 residues. The germline gives CDR1 SGHRS, CDR2 YFSETQ. DNA for the CDR3: TGCGCCAGCAGCGACGTCGGGGGCCAGACCCAGTACTTC. Protein: CASSDVGGQTQYF.

The rearrangement links TRBV29-1 to TRBJ1-5; weak D call: TRBD1 (5 bases). Trimming cost V 6 bases and J 2 bases, with 11 bases left between them. CDR1 and CDR2 (germline): SQVTM, ANQGSEA. The CDR3 loop spans 13 amino acids. DNA of the CDR3: TGCAGCGTCGCCGACAGAGGCAATCAGCCCCAGCATTTT. This gives the protein CSVADRGNQPQHF.

The chain couples TRBV5-6 to TRBJ2-1, with 8 nucleotides matching TRBD2. Germline-derived CDR1 and CDR2 are SGHDT and YYEEEE. The junction had 9 bases not matched to a gene; V was cut back by 2 bases and J by 2 bases. The CDR3 runs to 17 residues. This CDR3 is CASSLGRAGGPYNEQFF. DNA of the CDR3: TGTGCCAGCAGCTTAGGTAGGGCGGGGGGACCCTACAATGAGCAGTTCTTC.

This clone was counted a single time. The chain carries TRBV4-1 and TRBJ2-1; D possibly corresponds to TRBD2 (6 bases). From germline, CDR1 is MGHRA and CDR2 YSYEKL. CDR3 length equals 17 residues. V was cut by 0 bases and J by 0 bases, with 12 bases left in between. CDR3 loop: CASSQDEAGNSYNEQFF. The CDR3, as DNA: TGCGCCAGCAGCCAAGATGAGGCGGGGAACTCCTACAATGAGCAGTTCTTC.

The rearrangement joins TRBV20-1 to TRBJ1-2; D is uncertain. Trimming removed 6 bases from V and 8 bases from J, with 13 bases in between. This CDR3 region has 11 residues. CDR1 and CDR2 from the germline V gene are DFQATT and SNEGSKA (reference sequence). The CDR3 DNA is TGCAGTGCCCACAAAACACGAGGCTACACCTTC. Translating it yields CSAHKTRGYTF.

This chain links TRBV6-5 with TRBJ2-3; possible D gene TRBD2, 6 bases. V shed 2 bases and J shed 4 bases, with 13 bases lying between them. The length of the CDR3 is 15 residues. Looked up from germline, CDR1 is MNHEY and CDR2 is SVGAGI. DNA of the CDR3: TGTGCCAGCAGTTACCAGGGACTTCGCCCAGATACGCAGTATTTT. It is translated as CASSYQGLRPDTQYF.

The CDR3 coding sequence is TGCGCCAGCAGTGAGTCTAGCATATCGTTCTATGGCTACACCTTC. Residues: CASSESSISFYGYTF. The chain employs TRBV10-2 and TRBJ1-2, with unresolved D. V was clipped by 0 bases and J by 4 bases, with 12 bases between them. This CDR3 has 15 amino acids. CDR1 WSHSY and CDR2 SAAADI come from the germline V gene.

This rearrangement joins TRBV5-1 to TRBJ2-3; D is tentatively TRBD1 or TRBD2 (5 bases each). V lost 0 bases and J 2 bases, leaving 7 bases between the germline ends. The CDR3 length is 14 residues. Germline CDR1 is SGHRS and CDR2 is YFSETQ. CDR3 sequence (DNA): TGCGCCAGCAGCTTGGCGGGGACCACAGATACGCAGTATTTT. Its protein is CASSLAGTTDTQYF. The full variable domain, its missing parts supplied by reference TRBV5-1 and TRBJ2-3, is KAGVTQTPRYLIKTRGQQVTLSCSPISGHRSVSWYQQTPGQGLQFLFEYFSETQRNKGNFPGRFSGRQFSNSRSEMNVSTLELGDSALYLCASSLAGTTDTQYFGPGTRLTVL.

The CDR3 DNA is TGTGCCAGCTCACCCGACCTTACCGGGACAGGGGACGAGCAGTACTTC. It specifies CASSPDLTGTGDEQYF. V and J are TRBV18 and TRBJ2-7; 10 bases align to TRBD1. The CDR3 consists of 16 residues. Looked up from germline, CDR1 is KGHSH and CDR2 is LQKENI. Trimming took 3 bases from V and 5 from J; bases not matched to a gene: 10. The whole variable domain, filled in from reference TRBV18 and TRBJ2-7, reads NAGVMQNPRHLVRRRGQEARLRCSPMKGHSHVYWYRQLPEEGLKFMVYLQKENIIDESGMPKERFSAEFPKEGPSILRIQQVVRGDSAAYFCASSPDLTGTGDEQYFGPGTRLTVT.

The chain combines TRBV7-8 with TRBJ2-3; no reliable D call. This CDR3 region has 14 residues. CDR1 SGHVS and CDR2 FQNEAQ come from the germline V gene. The V end lost 5 bases, the J end lost 5 bases, and 14 bases lay between the germline ends. CDR3 nucleotide sequence: TGTGCCAGCAGCCCCCCGGATGAGATAGATACGCAGTATTTT. Translation gives CASSPPDEIDTQYF.

This chain links TRBV2 with TRBJ1-6; TRBD1 matches 9 bases. Germline V lookup: CDR1 SNHLY, CDR2 FYNNEI. The CDR3 has 15 residues. V dropped 8 bases and J dropped 7; count of bases not matched to a gene: 9. Here the CDR3 DNA reads TGTGCCAGCGGTTGGGACAGGGTAGGGAATTCACCCCTCCACTTT. Protein: CASGWDRVGNSPLHF.

The chain uses TRBV4-2 and TRBJ2-2; D remains ambiguous. Germline lookup yields CDR1 LGHNA and CDR2 YNFKEQ. Trimming left V 1 base short and J 7 bases short, with 7 bases between. The CDR3 contains 13 residues. The CDR3 coding sequence is TGTGCCAGCAGCCAAGCCACCGGCGGGGAGCTGTTTTTT. Protein: CASSQATGGELFF.

V is TRBV6-1 and J is TRBJ2-7, with D perhaps given as TRBD1 or TRBD2 (5 bases each). In germline, CDR1 is MNHNS, CDR2 SASEGT. V was trimmed by 7 bases and J by 1 base, leaving 11 bases between them. The CDR3 is made up of 13 amino acids. The CDR3 sequence is CASTGTLSYEQYF. CDR3 nucleotides: TGTGCCAGCACAGGGACCCTGTCCTACGAGCAGTACTTC.

The V call is TRBV9, the J call TRBJ2-3, with D perhaps TRBD2 (6 bases). Germline CDR1 reads SGDLS; CDR2 reads YYNGEE. Deletions cut 0 bases from V and 0 bases from J, with 11 bases between. The CDR3 is 16 residues long. The CDR3 reads CASSVDGRGSTDTQYF. Here the CDR3 DNA reads TGTGCCAGCAGCGTAGATGGGCGGGGTAGCACAGATACGCAGTATTTT.

V and J are TRBV4-1 and TRBJ2-4; D not certain. V was shortened by 0 bases and J by 3 bases, with 6 bases between the two germline ends. The CDR3 has 14 residues. Looked up from germline, CDR1 is MGHRA and CDR2 is YSYEKL. The CDR3: CASSQDPVKNIQYF. The CDR3 bases are TGCGCCAGCAGCCAAGACCCCGTCAAAAACATTCAGTACTTC.

The J gene is TRBJ2-3, the V gene TRBV2; D not resolved. The CDR3 runs to 15 residues. Germline CDR1 and CDR2: SNHLY and FYNNEI. Deletions cut 3 bases from V and 1 base from J, with 11 bases between. The CDR3 DNA reads TGTGCCAGCAGTGACCCCCAACGGGGCACAGATACGCAGTATTTT. The encoded protein is CASSDPQRGTDTQYF.

The chain is built from TRBV19 and TRBJ1-1; tentatively, D is TRBD1 (6 bases). This CDR3 is 16 amino acids long. The V end lost 3 bases, the J end lost 3 bases, and 17 bases lay between the germline ends. Germline V lookup: CDR1 LNHDA, CDR2 SQIVND (reference sequence). The CDR3 loop reads CASSIVGGKRDTEAFF. The CDR3 nucleotides are TGTGCCAGTAGTATCGTAGGGGGGAAAAGGGACACTGAAGCTTTCTTT.

The chain uses TRBV9 and TRBJ2-5; TRBD1 aligns across 10 bases. This CDR3 has 15 residues. J was trimmed by 3 bases and V by 0 bases; bases with no gene match: 2. Germline CDR1 and CDR2: SGDLS and YYNGEE. In nucleotides, the CDR3 is TGTGCCAGCAGCGTAGAGGGGACAGGGGAAGAGACCCAGTACTTC. Translating it yields CASSVEGTGEETQYF.

This clone turned up a few times. This chain links TRBV9 with TRBJ2-1, with 10 bases fitting TRBD2. Unmatched junction bases numbered 1, after V lost 7 bases and J lost 0 bases. This CDR3 spans 14 amino acids. Germline V gene lookup returns CDR1 SGDLS and CDR2 YYNGEE. In DNA, the CDR3 is TGTGCCAGCGGACTAGCGGACTCCTACAATGAGCAGTTCTTC. Translated, it gives CASGLADSYNEQFF.

The CDR3 region is CASRGLGEPNIQYF. The CDR3, as DNA: TGTGCCAGCAGAGGCCTGGGGGAACCCAACATTCAGTACTTC. The genes are TRBV27 and TRBJ2-4, with D possibly being TRBD1 or TRBD2 (5 bases each). This CDR3 region has 14 residues. V lost 6 bases and J lost 7, with 16 bases in between. The V gene's germline CDR1 is MNHEY and CDR2 SMNVEV (reference sequence).

The V gene is TRBV10-3, the J gene TRBJ2-5; TRBD2 might be the D (5 bases). With 2 bases removed from V and 5 bases from J, the gap between germline ends came to 18 bases. The V gene's germline CDR1 is ENHRY and CDR2 SYGVKD. This CDR3 is built from 16 residues. The CDR3 reads CAISELGSSRVETQYF. DNA of the CDR3: TGTGCCATCAGTGAGCTAGGGAGCAGTAGGGTTGAGACCCAGTACTTC.

This sequence joins TRBV2 and TRBJ1-2; D is ambiguous. There are 14 residues in the CDR3. Germline CDR1 and CDR2: SNHLY and FYNNEI. Trimming stripped 4 bases from V and 4 bases from J, with 13 bases between. This CDR3 is CASSARETLYGYTF. CDR3 nucleotides: TGTGCCAGCAGTGCTCGCGAGACGCTCTATGGCTACACCTTC.

With respect to this clone: Sequence at one end of the junction differs from germline and may be a read error. This rearrangement joins TRBV15 to TRBJ2-3, with TRBD2 matching 9 bases. The CDR3 length is 15 residues. Looked up from germline, CDR1 is LNHNV and CDR2 is YYDKDF (reference sequence). The CDR3 loop reads CATSRVGTSIDTQYF. The CDR3 nucleotides are TGTGCCACCAGCAGAGTCGGGACTAGCATAGATACGCAGTATTTT.

This sequence joins TRBV7-9 and TRBJ2-3; D uncertain. This CDR3 has 16 amino acids. Germline CDR1 is SEHNR and CDR2 is FQNEAQ (reference sequence). The germline V and J ends were trimmed by 8 bases and 1 base, with 19 bases remaining between them. This chain's CDR3 is CASSPLPSLGTDTQYF. CDR3 DNA sequence: TGTGCCAGCTCTCCCCTCCCAAGTCTCGGCACAGATACGCAGTATTTT.

The rearrangement uses TRBV9 and TRBJ2-3; 11 positions agree with TRBD2. The V gene's germline CDR1 is SGDLS and CDR2 YYNGEE. CDR3 length: 16 residues. The V segment lost 1 base and the J segment 1 base; nucleotides outside the gene matches: 2. CDR3 residues: CASSVLLAGGTDTQYF. The DNA of the CDR3 is TGTGCCAGCAGCGTATTACTAGCGGGGGGCACAGATACGCAGTATTTT.

V gene TRBV5-4 combines with J gene TRBJ2-7; a possible D gene is TRBD2 (8 bases). CDR1 is SGHNT and CDR2 is YYREEE in the germline V gene (reference sequence). The CDR3 totals 16 residues. Trimming shortened V by 4 bases and J by 0 bases, and 17 bases separated the two germline ends. The chain's CDR3 is CASSVPRGDSSYEQYF. CDR3 DNA sequence: TGTGCCAGCAGCGTCCCGCGGGGGGACAGCTCCTACGAGCAGTACTTC.

This clone showed up just a few times. The chain joins TRBV7-6 to TRBJ1-1; tentative D call: TRBD1 (6 bases). V shed 0 bases and J shed 2 bases, with 7 bases lying between them. CDR3 size: 14 residues. Germline CDR1 is SGHVS and CDR2 is FNYEAQ. This CDR3 reads CASSLAQGNTEAFF. In DNA form, the CDR3 reads TGTGCCAGCAGCTTAGCACAGGGTAACACTGAAGCTTTCTTT.